Each of the 24 T cell receptor beta chains below was sequenced from the same sample in a study of shared clonotypes between healthy human individuals (dated by TCRdb to the early 2020s). Library method: the immunoSEQ multiplex PCR assay. The table was pulled from immuneACCESS by TCRdb, which kept in-frame rearrangements only. Such tables lose some clones; where checked, under half of the loss comes from unresolved V genes, and the rest has no known cause. Present in this sample are fewer than 2.5 million clones, roughly 93% of which were seen just once. The ten largest clones add up to approximately 0.37% of the sample. Sequencing was done on a sample of naive CD4+ T cells from PBMCs. Explained via the paper, the cell subset or site label denotes: CD45RA+ positively selected. The receptors come from a man younger than 35 in good health. Some clones in this sample may be carry-over from other donors' samples.

The V call is TRBV28, the J call TRBJ2-1; D unclear. The CDR3 contains 15 residues. Trimming left V 4 bases short and J 9 bases short, with 19 bases between. Germline CDR1 is MDHEN and CDR2 is SYDVKM. CDR3 residues: CASSSPGVPLGEQFF. The CDR3 DNA reads TGTGCCAGCAGTTCTCCTGGTGTCCCGTTGGGTGAGCAGTTCTTC.

The chain uses TRBV5-4 and TRBJ2-1; 7 bases agree with TRBD2. Germline V gives CDR1 SGHNT, CDR2 YYREEE (reference sequence). The CDR3 is 15 amino acids. V was pared by 3 bases and J by 5 bases, with 8 bases of the junction left unmatched. CDR3 region: CASSSKSGNDNEQFF. The CDR3 DNA follows: TGTGCCAGCAGCTCTAAAAGCGGGAACGACAATGAGCAGTTCTTC. Full variable domain (missing parts from reference TRBV5-4 and TRBJ2-1): ETGVTQSPTHLIKTRGQQVTLRCSSQSGHNTVSWYQQALGQGPQFIFQYYREEENGRGNFPPRFSGLQFPNYSSELNVNALELDDSALYLCASSSKSGNDNEQFFGPGTRLTVL.

In its sample, this clone was seen once. The chain joins TRBV7-8 to TRBJ2-1; TRBD1 matches at 8 bases. This CDR3 is 16 amino acids long. In germline, CDR1 is SGHVS, CDR2 FQNEAQ. Trimming cost V 5 bases and J 4 bases; bases outside gene matches: 10. CDR3 loop: CASSQDRGRRYNEQFF. As DNA, the CDR3 is TGTGCCAGCAGCCAAGACAGGGGCAGGAGATACAATGAGCAGTTCTTC.

J is TRBJ1-5 and V is TRBV19; possibly TRBD1 for D (5 bases). With 7 bases removed from V and 0 bases from J, the gap between germline ends came to 16 bases. Per germline, CDR1 LNHDA and CDR2 SQIVND (reference sequence). CDR3 length equals 16 residues. The CDR3 spells CASTLRKGTSNQPQHF. Here the CDR3 DNA reads TGTGCCAGTACTCTAAGGAAAGGGACTAGCAATCAGCCCCAGCATTTT. Full variable domain (outside the CDR3, taken from reference TRBV19 and TRBJ1-5): DGGITQSPKYLFRKEGQNVTLSCEQNLNHDAMYWYRQDPGQGLRLIYYSQIVNDFQKGDIAEGYSVSREKKESFPLTVTSAQKNPTAFYLCASTLRKGTSNQPQHFGDGTRLSIL.

The V and J genes are TRBV2 and TRBJ1-5, with a possible D match to TRBD1 (5 bases). The germline V gene has CDR1 SNHLY and CDR2 FYNNEI. This CDR3 has 14 amino acids. With 4 bases removed from V and 6 bases from J, the gap between germline ends came to 13 bases. Here the CDR3 DNA reads TGTGCCAGCAGTGGGCGGGGCCCCACTCAGCCCCAGCATTTT. This sequence encodes CASSGRGPTQPQHF.

The gene calls are TRBV28 and TRBJ2-2, with D unresolved. Germline values: CDR1 MDHEN, CDR2 SYDVKM. The CDR3 covers 13 residues. The V gene lost 3 bases and the J gene lost 7 bases, with 9 bases spanning the gap. The CDR3 DNA reads TGTGCCAGCAGTTTGGTGGGCGTCGGGGAGCTGTTTTTT. Translation gives CASSLVGVGELFF.

The chain recombines TRBV28 with TRBJ2-7; no clear D. Between the trimmed V and J ends, which lost 1 base and 4 bases, there was a span of 8 bases. Germline loops: CDR1 MDHEN, CDR2 SYDVKM. The CDR3 loop spans 13 amino acids. This CDR3 is CASSLFTEYEQYF. The CDR3 nucleotides read TGTGCCAGCAGTTTATTCACAGAGTACGAGCAGTACTTC.

V gene TRBV27 combines with J gene TRBJ1-5; no clear D. The CDR3 is 14 residues long. The germline CDR1 and CDR2 sequences are MNHEY and SMNVEV (reference sequence). The V end lost 5 bases, the J end lost 1 base, and 9 bases lay between the germline ends. In DNA form, the CDR3 reads TGTGCCAGCAGTGACCAAGGGAGCAATCAGCCCCAGCATTTT. It is translated as CASSDQGSNQPQHF.

The chain couples TRBV28 to TRBJ1-4, with D uncertain. The CDR3 contains 14 residues. Germline V gene lookup returns CDR1 MDHEN and CDR2 SYDVKM. V was cut by 3 bases and J by 8 bases, with 13 bases left in between. CDR3 sequence (DNA): TGTGCCAGCAGTTTTTCCCGATCTGCCGAAAAACTGTTTTTT. Translating it yields CASSFSRSAEKLFF.

V and J are TRBV15 and TRBJ2-1; D uncertain. CDR1 and CDR2 (germline): LNHNV, YYDKDF (reference sequence). This CDR3 spans 13 amino acids. Trimming took off 0 bases at V and 6 bases at J, with 6 bases between the two ends. CDR3 coding DNA: TGTGCCACCAGCAGAGATTGGACCAATGAGCAGTTCTTC. Its translation is CATSRDWTNEQFF.

The chain uses TRBV20-1 and TRBJ1-1, with unresolved D. The CDR3 is 11 residues long. Trimming removed 1 base at V and 8 bases at J, with 8 bases between. Germline lookup yields CDR1 DFQATT and CDR2 SNEGSKA (reference sequence). The CDR3 is CSARGSREAFF. The DNA of the CDR3 is TGCAGTGCTAGAGGGTCCAGGGAAGCTTTCTTT.

The rearrangement joins TRBV11-1 to TRBJ1-1; 8 bases fit TRBD1. CDR3 length equals 13 residues. Germline V gives CDR1 SGHAT, CDR2 FQDESV (reference sequence). The V gene end was trimmed by 1 base and the J gene end by 7 bases; junction bases not matched to a gene: 2. CDR3 sequence: CASSLETGVEAFF. CDR3 nucleotide sequence: TGTGCCAGCAGCTTAGAGACAGGGGTTGAAGCTTTCTTT.

The V gene is TRBV6-5, the J gene TRBJ2-7, with 7 nucleotides matching TRBD1. Losses at the gene ends were 0 bases for V and 6 bases for J; bases not matched to a gene: 11. The CDR3 is 16 residues long. Per the germline V gene, CDR1 is MNHEY and CDR2 is SVGAGI. CDR3 sequence (DNA): TGTGCCAGCAGTTACTCATATTCCAGACAGGGTTTCGAGCAGTACTTC. This encodes CASSYSYSRQGFEQYF.

This clone was recorded only once. This sequence joins TRBV7-7 and TRBJ2-1, with TRBD2 matching over 10 bases. Germline CDR1 reads SSHAT; CDR2 reads FNYEAQ (reference sequence). V gave up 3 bases and J gave up 1 base; unmatched junction bases: 9. This CDR3 has 18 amino acids. The CDR3 DNA is TGTGCCAGCAGCTTGGTGACCGGGACTAGCGAGTCCTACAATGAGCAGTTCTTC. It encodes CASSLVTGTSESYNEQFF.

This rearrangement joins TRBV4-1 to TRBJ2-7, with D possibly called TRBD1 or TRBD2 (5 bases each). The CDR3 is made up of 12 amino acids. CDR1 and CDR2 from the germline V gene are MGHRA and YSYEKL. Trimming cost V 8 bases and J 5 bases, with 13 bases left between them. The CDR3 loop is CASRGTRNEQYF. Written as DNA, the CDR3 is TGCGCCAGCCGGGGCACCAGGAACGAGCAGTACTTC.

Concerning this clone: Other DNA sequences in the same sample also yield this CDR3. This chain joins TRBV9 and TRBJ2-1; D uncertain. The CDR3 spans 13 residues. CDR1 is SGDLS, CDR2 YYNGEE, per germline. The V end was cut by 0 bases, the J end by 8 bases, with 9 bases between. CDR3 DNA: TGTGCCAGCAGCGTAGTTGGGGTCGATGAGCAGTTCTTC. This gives the protein CASSVVGVDEQFF.

The count of this clone is one. The chain uses TRBV7-6 and TRBJ2-7; D perhaps matches TRBD1 (6 bases). CDR3 length: 14 amino acids. V was pared by 5 bases and J by 2 bases, with 13 bases between. Germline V CDR1 and CDR2: SGHVS, FNYEAQ. CDR3 residues: CASSPRGSTYEQYF. The CDR3 region has the DNA TGTGCCAGCAGCCCCAGGGGCAGCACCTACGAGCAGTACTTC.

The V gene is TRBV5-4, the J gene TRBJ1-2; D is possibly TRBD1 (5 bases). V lost 0 bases to trimming and J lost 0 bases, with 9 bases between them. The CDR3 runs to 15 residues. The germline V gene has CDR1 SGHNT and CDR2 YYREEE (reference sequence). The chain's CDR3 is CASSLGQGPNYGYTF. CDR3 coding DNA: TGTGCCAGCAGCTTGGGTCAGGGTCCTAACTATGGCTACACCTTC.

CDR3 residues: CASSPRPGVEQYF. The CDR3 DNA follows: TGTGCCAGCAGCCCCAGACCAGGGGTGGAGCAGTACTTC. The chain links TRBV14 to TRBJ2-7; weak D call: TRBD1 (6 bases). V gave up 4 bases and J gave up 7 bases, with 14 bases separating them. Per germline, CDR1 SGHDN and CDR2 FVKESK. The CDR3 spans 13 residues.

For this clone: The sample holds other DNA sequences that translate to the same CDR3. The genes are TRBV4-3 and TRBJ1-3, with D tentatively TRBD1 (5 bases). V was clipped by 0 bases and J by 0 bases, with 6 bases between them. Per germline, CDR1 LGHNA and CDR2 YSLEER. The CDR3 consists of 15 residues. The CDR3 DNA reads as TGCGCCAGCAGCCAAGAGGGGGGCTCTGGAAACACCATATATTTT. Amino acids: CASSQEGGSGNTIYF.

The V gene is TRBV27, the J gene TRBJ2-1; D is perhaps TRBD1 (5 bases). Per the germline V gene, CDR1 is MNHEY and CDR2 is SMNVEV (reference sequence). V lost 4 bases to trimming and J lost 8 bases, with 18 bases between them. This CDR3 is built from 15 residues. For the CDR3, the DNA is TGTGCCAGCAGTTCTACTTCTCTCACAGGTCATGAGCAGTTCTTC. It yields the protein CASSSTSLTGHEQFF.

For this clone: This same CDR3 is encoded by further DNA sequences in the sample. The chain combines TRBV9 with TRBJ2-7; either TRBD1 or TRBD2 may fit D (5 bases each). CDR1 and CDR2 (germline): SGDLS, YYNGEE. This CDR3 is built from 14 residues. Deletions cut 1 base from V and 0 bases from J, with 8 bases between. CDR3 nucleotide sequence: TGTGCCAGCAGCGTAACCGGGACCTCCTACGAGCAGTACTTC. Amino acid sequence: CASSVTGTSYEQYF.

In the case of this clone: Mismatch with germline at one junction end may stem from a read error. The rearrangement joins TRBV4-1 to TRBJ2-1, with 8 bases that match TRBD1. Germline CDR1 MGHRA, CDR2 YSYEKL. CDR3 size: 14 residues. The CDR3, as DNA: TGCGCCAGCAGCCAAGAGGGGCCCGGTAGACAGGGGATCTTC. It specifies CASSQEGPGRQGIF.

The chain uses TRBV7-8 and TRBJ1-1, with 7 positions matching TRBD1. The length of the CDR3 is 15 residues. Trimming cost V 5 bases and J 1 base; bases outside gene matches: 7. Germline V gives CDR1 SGHVS, CDR2 FQNEAQ. The CDR3 spells CASSRRQGTNTEAFF. The CDR3 DNA follows: TGTGCCAGCAGCCGCCGACAGGGAACGAACACTGAAGCTTTCTTT.